The T cell receptor beta chain described here comes from a study of identical twins. Whole-study findings and limits: The study found excess low generation probability among twin-shared out-of-frame alpha sequences.

Trimming stripped 3 bases from V and 1 base from J, with 10 bases between. CDR3 length: 14 amino acids. Germline CDR1 is DFQATT and CDR2 is SNEGSKA (reference sequence). This clonotype showed up many times. Its antigen is not known. TCRdb reanalysed the 5' RACE reads using MiXCR and keeps one entry per CDR3 protein. This sample has a few hundred thousand distinct CDR3 sequences, with roughly an eighth found just once. These data also featured in a second study, about yellow fever vaccine responses in identical twins.

This clonotype originated in a woman aged 18 to 35 in good health. The material sequenced was CD4+ T cells sorted from blood. The chain links TRBV20-1 to TRBJ1-5; a weak D match, TRBD1 (5 bases). In nucleotides, the CDR3 is TGCAGTGCTAGTCCGGGGCACAGCAATCAGCCCCAGCATTTT. Its translation is CSASPGHSNQPQHF.